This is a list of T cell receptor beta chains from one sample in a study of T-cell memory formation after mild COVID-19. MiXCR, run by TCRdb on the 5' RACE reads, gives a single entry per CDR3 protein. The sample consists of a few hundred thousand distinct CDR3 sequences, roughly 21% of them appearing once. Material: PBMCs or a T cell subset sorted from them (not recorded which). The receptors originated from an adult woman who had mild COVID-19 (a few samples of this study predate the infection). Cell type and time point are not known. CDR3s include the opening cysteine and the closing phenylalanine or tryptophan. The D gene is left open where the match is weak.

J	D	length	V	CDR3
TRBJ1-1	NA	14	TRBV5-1	CASSYRGAGTEAFF
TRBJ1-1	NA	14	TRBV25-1	CASSERGGRTEAFF
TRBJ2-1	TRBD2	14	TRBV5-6	CASSAGLAVNEQFF
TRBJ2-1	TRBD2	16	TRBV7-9	CASSLLAGSTYNEQFF
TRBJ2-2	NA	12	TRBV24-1	CATSDLHPELFF
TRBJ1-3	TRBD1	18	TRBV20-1	CSASQSPGQGDSGNTIYF
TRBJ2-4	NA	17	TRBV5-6	CASSFPTGRGGKNIQYF
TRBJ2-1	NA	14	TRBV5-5	CASSLGQGTNEQFF
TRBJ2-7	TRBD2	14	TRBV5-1	CASSPGTSGDEQYF
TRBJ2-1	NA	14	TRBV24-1	CATSDLSVYNEQFF
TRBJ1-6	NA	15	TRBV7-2	CASSLPPGLNSPLHF
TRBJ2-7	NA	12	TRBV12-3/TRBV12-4	CASFKGGTEQYF
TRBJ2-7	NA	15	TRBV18	CASSPSSQGSSEQYF
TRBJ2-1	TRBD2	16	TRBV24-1	CATSDFGIAGTLEQFF
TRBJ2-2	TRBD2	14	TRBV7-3	CASSFSGRTGELFF
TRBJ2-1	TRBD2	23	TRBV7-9	CASTAPAFLRTSGITPVYNEQFF
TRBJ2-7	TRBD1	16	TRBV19	CASRTIGTGSSSEQYF
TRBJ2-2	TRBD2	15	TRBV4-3	CASRQASGDTGELFF
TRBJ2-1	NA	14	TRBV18	CASSLKSQGAEQFF
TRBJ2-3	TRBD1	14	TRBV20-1	CSAAGTGVTDTQYF
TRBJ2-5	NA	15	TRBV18	CASSPNKVPKETQYF
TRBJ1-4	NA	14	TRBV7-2	CASSLVGTNEKLFF
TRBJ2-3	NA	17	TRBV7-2	CASSLFQGGWSTDTQYF